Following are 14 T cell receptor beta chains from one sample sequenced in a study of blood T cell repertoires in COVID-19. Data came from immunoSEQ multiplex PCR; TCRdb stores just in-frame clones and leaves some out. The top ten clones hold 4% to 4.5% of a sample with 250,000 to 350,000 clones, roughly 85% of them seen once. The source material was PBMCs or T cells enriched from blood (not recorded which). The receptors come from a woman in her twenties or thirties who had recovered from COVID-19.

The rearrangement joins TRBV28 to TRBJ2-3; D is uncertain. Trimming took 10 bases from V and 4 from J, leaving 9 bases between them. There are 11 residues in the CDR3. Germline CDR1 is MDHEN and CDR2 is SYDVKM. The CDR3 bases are TGTGCCACCAGCACTTCAGATACGCAGTATTTT. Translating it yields CATSTSDTQYF. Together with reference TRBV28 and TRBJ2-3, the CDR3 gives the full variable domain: DVKVTQSSRYLVKRTGEKVFLECVQDMDHENMFWYRQDPGLGLRLIYFSYDVKMKEKGDIPEGYSVSREKKERFSLILESASTNQTSMYLCATSTSDTQYFGPGTRLTVL.

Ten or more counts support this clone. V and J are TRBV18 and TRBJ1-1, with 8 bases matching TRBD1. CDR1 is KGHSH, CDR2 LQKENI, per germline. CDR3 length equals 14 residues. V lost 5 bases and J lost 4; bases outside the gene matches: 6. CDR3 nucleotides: TGTGCCAGCTCATCCGGACAGGGTGTCACTGAAGCTTTCTTT. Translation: CASSSGQGVTEAFF. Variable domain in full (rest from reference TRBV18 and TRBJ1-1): NAGVMQNPRHLVRRRGQEARLRCSPMKGHSHVYWYRQLPEEGLKFMVYLQKENIIDESGMPKERFSAEFPKEGPSILRIQQVVRGDSAAYFCASSSGQGVTEAFFGQGTRLTVV.

The CDR3 region is CASSNPAYEQYF. CDR3 bases: TGTGCCAGCAGTAATCCCGCCTACGAGCAGTACTTC. The genes are TRBV28 and TRBJ2-7; unclear D gene. The CDR3 loop spans 12 amino acids. CDR1 and CDR2 from the germline V gene are MDHEN and SYDVKM. Between the trimmed V and J ends, which lost 5 bases and 2 bases, there was a span of 7 bases.

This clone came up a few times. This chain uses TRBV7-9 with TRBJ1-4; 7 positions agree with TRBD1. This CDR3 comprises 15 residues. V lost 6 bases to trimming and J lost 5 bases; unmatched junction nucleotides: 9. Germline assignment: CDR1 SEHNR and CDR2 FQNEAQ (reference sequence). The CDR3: CASRPLRGKNEKLFF. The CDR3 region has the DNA TGTGCCAGCAGACCACTCAGGGGGAAAAATGAAAAACTGTTTTTT. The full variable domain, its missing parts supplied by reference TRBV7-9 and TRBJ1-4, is DTGVSQNPRHKITKRGQNVTFRCDPISEHNRLYWYRQTLGQGPEFLTYFQNEAQLEKSRLLSDRFSAERPKGSFSTLEIQRTEQGDSAMYLCASRPLRGKNEKLFFGSGTQLSVL.

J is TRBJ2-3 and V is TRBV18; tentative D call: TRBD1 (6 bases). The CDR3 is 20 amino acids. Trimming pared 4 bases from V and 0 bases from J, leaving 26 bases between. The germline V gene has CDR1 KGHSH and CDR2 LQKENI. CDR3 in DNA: TGTGCCAGCTCACTGGAGATAAGTTTGGTACAGGGCTCTAGCACAGATACGCAGTATTTT. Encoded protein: CASSLEISLVQGSSTDTQYF.

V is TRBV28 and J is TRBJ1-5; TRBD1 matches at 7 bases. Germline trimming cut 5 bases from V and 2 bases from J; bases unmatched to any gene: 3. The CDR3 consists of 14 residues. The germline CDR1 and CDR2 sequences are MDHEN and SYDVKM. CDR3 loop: CASSRTGRNQPQHF. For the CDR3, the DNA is TGTGCCAGCAGTCGGACAGGACGCAATCAGCCCCAGCATTTT.

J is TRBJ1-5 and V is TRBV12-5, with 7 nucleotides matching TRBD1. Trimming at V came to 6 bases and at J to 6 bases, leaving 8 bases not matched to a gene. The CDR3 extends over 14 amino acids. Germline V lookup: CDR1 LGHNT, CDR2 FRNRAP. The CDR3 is CASGQGGLRQPQHF. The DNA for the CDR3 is TGTGCTAGTGGCCAGGGGGGTCTCCGTCAGCCCCAGCATTTT.

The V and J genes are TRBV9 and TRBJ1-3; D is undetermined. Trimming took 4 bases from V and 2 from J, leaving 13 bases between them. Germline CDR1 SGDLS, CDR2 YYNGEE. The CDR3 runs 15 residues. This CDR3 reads CASSPSGRTGNTIYF. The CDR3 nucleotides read TGTGCCAGCAGCCCCTCCGGGAGGACTGGAAACACCATATATTTT.

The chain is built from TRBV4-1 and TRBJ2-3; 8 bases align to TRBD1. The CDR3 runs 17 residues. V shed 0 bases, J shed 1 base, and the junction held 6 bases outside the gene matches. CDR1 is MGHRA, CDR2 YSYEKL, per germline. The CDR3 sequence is CASSQDGGQVGTDTQYF. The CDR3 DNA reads TGCGCCAGCAGCCAAGATGGGGGACAGGTCGGCACAGATACGCAGTATTTT.

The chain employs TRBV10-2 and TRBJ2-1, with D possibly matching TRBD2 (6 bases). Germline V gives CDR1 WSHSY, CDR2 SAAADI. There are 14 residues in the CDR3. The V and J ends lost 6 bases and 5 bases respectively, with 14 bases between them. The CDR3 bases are TGCGCCAGCAGGACGGGACTGGCAAACAATGAGCAGTTCTTC. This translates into CASRTGLANNEQFF.

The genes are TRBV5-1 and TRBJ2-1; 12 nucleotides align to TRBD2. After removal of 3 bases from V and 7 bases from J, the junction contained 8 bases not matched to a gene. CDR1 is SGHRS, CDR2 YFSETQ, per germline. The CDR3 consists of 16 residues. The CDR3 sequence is CASSSKLAGGENEQFF. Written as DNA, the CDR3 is TGCGCCAGCAGCTCCAAACTAGCGGGAGGTGAAAATGAGCAGTTCTTC.

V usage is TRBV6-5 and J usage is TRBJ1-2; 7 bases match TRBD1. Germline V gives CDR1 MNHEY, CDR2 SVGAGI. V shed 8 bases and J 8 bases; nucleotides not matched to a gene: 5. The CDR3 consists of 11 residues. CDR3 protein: CASEGQIGYTF. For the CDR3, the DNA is TGTGCCAGCGAGGGACAGATAGGCTACACCTTC.

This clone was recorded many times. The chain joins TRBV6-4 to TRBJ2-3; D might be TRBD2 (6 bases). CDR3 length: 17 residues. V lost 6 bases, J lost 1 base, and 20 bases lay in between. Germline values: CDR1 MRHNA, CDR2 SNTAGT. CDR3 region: CASSLGVRGARTDTQYF. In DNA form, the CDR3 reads TGTGCCAGCAGCCTGGGGGTACGCGGGGCCCGCACAGATACGCAGTATTTT.

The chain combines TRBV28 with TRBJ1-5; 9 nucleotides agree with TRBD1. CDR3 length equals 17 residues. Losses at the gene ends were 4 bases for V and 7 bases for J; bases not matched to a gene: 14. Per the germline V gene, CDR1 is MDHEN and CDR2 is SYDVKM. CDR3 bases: TGTGCCAGCAGTTCAACACAGGGGGCGCGAAACAGGCAGCCCCAGCATTTT. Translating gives CASSSTQGARNRQPQHF.